This TCR beta chain originates from a study of Graves' ophthalmopathy and Graves' hyperthyroidism (dated by TCRdb to the late 2010s). For context, the study as a whole: Peripheral blood samples were taken at the time of initial diagnosis, before any treatment was given. A discovery set of more than 90 patients (under 45 ophthalmopathy, around 57 stable hyperthyroidism) was enrolled to explore V-J signatures distinguishing ophthalmopathy from hyperthyroidism. The 100 discovery patients were divided at random into training and test sets in a 7:3 ratio. An independent validation cohort comprised under 20 hyperthyroidism patients and over 15 patients who later progressed from hyperthyroidism to ophthalmopathy. To tell Graves' ophthalmopathy apart from Graves' hyperthyroidism, and to predict which patients would progress to ophthalmopathy, the study relied on TCR beta repertoire signatures. In total, some 130 blood samples were TCR-sequenced: under 45 ophthalmopathy, some 72 hyperthyroidism and roughly 17 hyperthyroidism-to-ophthalmopathy patients. In about 6 hyperthyroidism patients, the T-cell repertoire of thyroid tissue was compared with the T-cell repertoire of blood. Following sample collection, hyperthyroidism patients were given methimazole at a starting dose of 30 mg daily, and ophthalmopathy patients were given high-dose intravenous methylprednisolone.

For repertoire sequencing, TCR beta CDR3 regions were amplified from RNA transcripts. A first-round RT-PCR used HTBI primers with the Qiagen OneStep RT-PCR kit, followed by a second-round multiplex PCR, size selection and purification. The libraries underwent paired-end sequencing with 100 bp reads on an Illumina HiSeq2000. The published analysis was carried out like this. SOAPnuke was used to process the reads, removing any read that contained adapters or uncalled bases, had a mean Phred below 15, or lacked an exact match to the constant primer or identifier. High-quality paired reads were merged with COPE v1.2.5. Unique nucleotide sequences were defined as clonotypes and aligned to IMGT TRB V, D and J references using MiTCR v1.1. Analysis was restricted to V-J combinations with a frequency above 0.0001, which covered roughly 99% of repertoires. For each V-J combination, a TCR clonal expansion and chaos score was defined as F50 clonal expansion divided by the chaos observed in the TCRdist matrix. Welch's t-statistics and random forest were used to reduce the features to 13 V-J combinations, which were then used as input to a naive Bayes classifier. Thyroid-blood repertoire similarity was quantified with the Morisita-Horn index. TCRdb took the public reads, trimmed them with fastp at Q25, ran MiXCR for clone calling and kept in-frame beta chains. CDR3 protein sequences are deduplicated, and each keeps its most common genes and DNA. The V and J calls here are based on TCRdb, not the publication. The sample includes hundreds of thousands of distinct CDR3 sequences, with about 20% observed a single time. Approximately 7% of the sample rests with the top ten.

The germline V gene specifies SGHTA as CDR1 and FQGTGA as CDR2. V is pruned by 2 bases and J by 2 bases, leaving 6 bases of the junction without a gene match. From its cysteine to its phenylalanine, the CDR3 spans 17 amino acids. The sequence is cut down to CDR3 DNA, 51 bases in frame from base 1. Hyperthyroidism was considered stable if no progression to ophthalmopathy occurred within 18 months of follow-up. The hyperthyroidism patients were 18 to 65 years old and newly diagnosed, with a disease duration of less than 2 months. Anyone with other autoimmune diseases, uncontrolled infections, pregnancy or lactation was excluded from the study. Diagnosis was based on clinical symptoms, serum thyroxine, TRAb, thyroid ultrasound and orbital computed tomography. PBMCs were isolated from more than 9 ml of fresh peripheral blood by Ficoll-Paque density gradient centrifugation. Total RNA was extracted with Trizol reagent and quality-checked on an Agilent 2100 Bioanalyzer.

This clonotype was observed many times. Its antigen remains undetermined. No base qualities exist here, and no much larger clone lies one base off it. What the authors observed across the whole study: Most expanded thyroid clonotypes with frequency above 0.001 were also detected in blood, suggesting blood repertoires may reflect the thyroid immune response. In validation, the model predicted ophthalmopathy progression with more than 70% sensitivity and approximately 72% specificity; some 13 predicted patients were CT-confirmed with GO in a median of approximately 6.5 months. No statistical method was used to set the sample size in advance, and the investigators knew which group each participant was assigned to. In cross-validation, the 13-signature model distinguished ophthalmopathy from stable hyperthyroidism with around 90% sensitivity and about 81% specificity, while in the test set the corresponding values were about 80% and 75%.

The sample was peripheral blood. The chain is made from TRBV7-3 and TRBJ1-5, and TRBD1 aligns with 10 junction nucleotides. This TCR was recovered from a woman in her late teens or twenties with stable Graves' hyperthyroidism. Some clones in this sample may be carry-over from other donors' samples. Donor details come from another sample of the same person, matched by shared clones. This receptor has the CDR3 CASSLPPGQGCNQPQHF. The bases are TGTGCCAGCAGCTTACCTCCGGGACAGGGGTGCAATCAGCCCCAGCATTTT.